Following are 13 T cell receptor beta chains from one sample sequenced in a study of T-cell memory formation after mild COVID-19 (dated by TCRdb to the early 2020s). Library generation was performed with 5' RACE. Sequencing was performed on an Illumina NovaSeq 6000. TCRdb reanalyzed the raw reads on its own, using fastp at Q25 for trimming and MiXCR for clone calling, and kept in-frame beta chains. Records with the same CDR3 protein are collapsed into one entry carrying the most frequent genes and DNA. Here the sample has about 40,000 distinct CDR3 sequences; about 6.1% occur a single time. The ten biggest clones cover 0.65% to 0.9% of the sample. The sample comprised PBMCs or a T cell subset sorted from them (not recorded which). These receptor sequences come from an adult who had mild COVID-19 (a few samples of this study predate the infection). The sample titles of this study are shuffled in the database, so cell type and time point are left out.

The chain recombines TRBV24-1 with TRBJ1-1, with D hard to call. CDR3 size: 10 residues. The V and J ends lost 7 bases and 7 bases respectively, with 6 bases between them. Germline V gene sequence: CDR1 KGHDR, CDR2 SFDVKD. CDR3 amino acids: CATRFGEAFF. CDR3 DNA: TGTGCCACCAGATTCGGTGAAGCTTTCTTT.

V gene TRBV6-5 combines with J gene TRBJ2-2; D remains unclear. Per the germline V gene, CDR1 is MNHEY and CDR2 is SVGAGI. The CDR3 sequence is 14 residues long. Trimming stripped 0 bases from V and 7 bases from J, with 9 bases between. CDR3 loop: CASSYSIHLGELFF. The DNA of the CDR3 is TGTGCCAGCAGTTACTCGATTCACCTCGGGGAGCTGTTTTTT.

There are many counts of this clonotype. The chain recombines TRBV9 with TRBJ2-3; D may be TRBD2 (5 bases). The length of the CDR3 is 15 residues. CDR1 SGDLS and CDR2 YYNGEE come from the germline V gene. The V and J ends lost 8 bases and 2 bases respectively, with 18 bases between them. This CDR3 reads CASQSSGKTTDTQYF. The DNA of the CDR3 is TGTGCCAGTCAATCTTCCGGGAAAACCACAGATACGCAGTATTTT.

This clonotype came up many times. The DNA for the CDR3 is TGTGCCAGCAGCCCCCGACCTGGGTACGAGCAGTACTTC. Translated, it gives CASSPRPGYEQYF. The V call is TRBV7-2, the J call TRBJ2-7; no definite D call. Germline V gives CDR1 SGHTA, CDR2 FQGNSA. The CDR3 has 13 amino acids. Trimming stripped 5 bases from V and 4 bases from J, with 12 bases between.

This clonotype was counted only a few times. V gene TRBV29-1 combines with J gene TRBJ2-5; D is unresolved. This CDR3 is built from 16 residues. Between the trimmed V and J ends, which lost 5 bases and 1 base, there was a span of 20 bases. The germline V gene encodes CDR1 SQVTM and CDR2 ANQGSEA. DNA of the CDR3: TGCAGCGTTCCCATCCCCAGCGCAGACCCCCAAGAGACCCAGTACTTC. This gives the protein CSVPIPSADPQETQYF.

This clonotype has ten or more counts. The chain carries TRBV5-1 and TRBJ2-7, with 10 bases matching TRBD1. From germline, CDR1 is SGHRS and CDR2 YFSETQ. Losses at the gene ends were 5 bases for V and 5 bases for J; bases not matched to a gene: 16. The CDR3 is 17 amino acids. CDR3 protein: CASRTSGTGDLLHEQYF. CDR3 sequence (DNA): TGCGCCAGCAGGACCTCCGGGACAGGGGATCTTCTCCACGAGCAGTACTTC.

This clonotype was detected only a few times. The chain links TRBV5-6 to TRBJ1-2; D gene unclear. The CDR3 consists of 11 residues. The V end was cut by 4 bases, the J end by 7 bases, with 8 bases between. Germline values: CDR1 SGHDT, CDR2 YYEEEE. The CDR3 DNA sequence: TGTGCCAGCAGCCTGTCATCTGGCTACACCTTC. Translation gives CASSLSSGYTF.

This clonotype was seen ten or more times. The chain links TRBV12-3 or TRBV12-4 to TRBJ2-1; no firm D call. With 5 bases removed from V and 9 bases from J, the gap between germline ends came to 11 bases. The CDR3 runs to 12 residues. CDR3 in amino acids: CASSPGRTEQFF. The DNA for the CDR3 is TGTGCCAGCAGTCCCGGAAGGACTGAGCAGTTCTTC.

This clonotype was seen at least ten times. J is TRBJ2-2 and V is TRBV28; no clear D gene. This CDR3 region has 11 residues. V was trimmed by 4 bases and J by 7 bases, leaving 4 bases between them. Per germline, CDR1 MDHEN and CDR2 SYDVKM. The CDR3 bases are TGTGCCAGCAGTTCTCACGGGGAGCTGTTTTTT. This gives the protein CASSSHGELFF. Complete variable domain (other parts from reference TRBV28 and TRBJ2-2): DVKVTQSSRYLVKRTGEKVFLECVQDMDHENMFWYRQDPGLGLRLIYFSYDVKMKEKGDIPEGYSVSREKKERFSLILESASTNQTSMYLCASSSHGELFFGEGSRLTVL.

This clonotype was seen a few times. This CDR3 is CASSLAHRWGTNGYTF. In DNA form, the CDR3 reads TGTGCCAGCAGCTTAGCCCACCGTTGGGGGACTAATGGCTACACCTTC. V usage is TRBV11-2 and J usage is TRBJ1-2; TRBD1 is a possible D gene (5 bases). CDR1 is SGHAT and CDR2 is FQNNGV in the germline V gene. This CDR3 spans 16 amino acids. V was trimmed by 1 base and J by 6 bases, leaving 18 bases between them. The full variable domain, rest sourced from reference TRBV11-2 and TRBJ1-2, is EAGVAQSPRYKIIEKRQSVAFWCNPISGHATLYWYQQILGQGPKLLIQFQNNGVVDDSQLPKDRFSAERLKGVDSTLKIQPAKLEDSAVYLCASSLAHRWGTNGYTFGSGTRLTVV.

This clonotype was picked up many times. V and J are TRBV7-9 and TRBJ2-3, with 9 nucleotides matching TRBD2. The CDR3 totals 15 residues. Germline loops: CDR1 SEHNR, CDR2 FQNEAQ (reference sequence). The V and J ends lost 4 bases and 5 bases, in that order; junction bases with no gene match: 7. Here the CDR3 reads CASSSIAGDRDTQYF. The CDR3 nucleotides read TGTGCCAGCAGCTCAATAGCGGGAGATAGAGATACGCAGTATTTT.

Only a few counts were recorded for this clonotype. V gene TRBV5-1 combines with J gene TRBJ2-2, with TRBD2 matching over 7 bases. Germline V gene lookup returns CDR1 SGHRS and CDR2 YFSETQ. V shed 1 base and J 6 bases; nucleotides not matched to a gene: 18. The CDR3 sequence is 19 residues long. CDR3 region: CASSLSRGDFVIFSGELFF. The CDR3 DNA reads as TGCGCCAGCAGCTTGTCCCGGGGGGACTTCGTAATATTCTCCGGGGAGCTGTTTTTT.

In this sample, this clonotype turned up a few times. The chain combines TRBV7-6 with TRBJ2-2, with 10 nucleotides matching TRBD2. The V gene's germline CDR1 is SGHVS and CDR2 FNYEAQ. The V and J ends lost 1 base and 6 bases, in that order; junction bases with no gene match: 8. This CDR3 region has 17 residues. CDR3 residues: CASSLEALAGVSGELFF. Written as DNA, the CDR3 is TGTGCCAGCAGCTTAGAGGCCCTAGCGGGAGTGTCCGGGGAGCTGTTTTTT.